This T cell receptor beta chain comes out of a study of graft-versus-host responses after intestinal transplantation. Study summary: Every recipient underwent anti-thymocyte globulin induction, then tacrolimus and steroids for two to three years.

This clone was observed once. Its matching antigen is unknown. The table came from immunoSEQ multiplex PCR; TCRdb's copy has only in-frame clones and leaves some out. This sample has some 93,000 clones; 91% occur once, and the top ten carry around 0.49%. Overall study results and limits: The highest levels of circulating GvH clones went along with early declines in HvG clones after transplant. Recipient marrow contained GvH clones, some of which appeared first in ileum or blood. Patients who carried graft-donor T cell macrochimerism also had high graft-versus-host to host-versus-graft clonal ratios in their allografts.

The V gene end was trimmed by 5 bases and the J gene end by 7 bases; junction bases not matched to a gene: 8. Germline-derived CDR1 and CDR2 are GTSNPN and SVGIG (reference sequence). CDR3 length: 12 residues. This chain connects TRBV30 to TRBJ2-7, with TRBD2 matching over 7 bases. This clonotype was obtained from a human donor who received an intestinal transplant. The sample here was unstimulated CD8+ T cells sorted from spleen or lymph node cells, taken before intestinal transplant. CDR3 residues: CAWGGEGGEQYF. CDR3 bases: TGTGCCTGGGGGGGGGAGGGTGGAGAGCAGTACTTC.